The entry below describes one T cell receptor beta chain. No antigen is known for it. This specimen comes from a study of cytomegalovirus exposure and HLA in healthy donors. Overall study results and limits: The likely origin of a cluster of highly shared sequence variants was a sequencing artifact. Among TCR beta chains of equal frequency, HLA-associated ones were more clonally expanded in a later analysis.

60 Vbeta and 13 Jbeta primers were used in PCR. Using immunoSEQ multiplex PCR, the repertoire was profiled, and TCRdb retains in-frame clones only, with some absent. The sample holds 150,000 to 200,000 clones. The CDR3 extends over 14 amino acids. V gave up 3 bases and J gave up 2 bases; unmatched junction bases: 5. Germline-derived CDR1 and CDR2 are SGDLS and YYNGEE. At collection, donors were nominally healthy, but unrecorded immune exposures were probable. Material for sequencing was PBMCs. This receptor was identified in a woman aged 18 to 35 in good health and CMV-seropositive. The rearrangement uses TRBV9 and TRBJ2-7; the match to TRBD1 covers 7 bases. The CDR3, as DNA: TGTGCCAGCAGCGGAAAGACAGGGCCCTACGAGCAGTACTTC. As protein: CASSGKTGPYEQYF.